This T cell receptor beta chain came from a study of control samples from healthy donors and cancer patients. Clones were sequenced by immunoSEQ multiplex PCR, and TCRdb holds only the in-frame ones, with some missing. The sample carries 84,000 or so clones, 90% to 95% recorded once. The V and J ends lost 6 bases and 4 bases respectively, with 10 bases between them. CDR3 size: 12 residues. The germline V gene encodes CDR1 SQVTM and CDR2 ANQGSEA. Sequencing was done on a sample of blood. V usage is TRBV29-1 and J usage is TRBJ1-3; D gene uncertain. The sequence came from a man aged 45 to 65 in good health. The CDR3 region has the DNA TGCAGCGTGGAAAAGGCCGGAAACACCATATATTTT. Translated, it gives CSVEKAGNTIYF.